The 7 T cell receptor beta chains below all came from one sample that was sequenced in a study of T cell responses to AZD1222 COVID-19 vaccine. Sequencing used immunoSEQ multiplex PCR; TCRdb keeps in-frame clones, though not all of them. The sample carries some 130,000 clones, roughly 82% recorded once. The input for sequencing was peripheral blood, taken on day 0 of AZD1222 vaccination. These receptors were obtained from an adult in good health.

The chain recombines TRBV5-1 with TRBJ2-3; 10 bases line up with TRBD1. J was trimmed by 4 bases and V by 0 bases; bases with no gene match: 2. This CDR3 comprises 15 residues. Looked up from germline, CDR1 is SGHRS and CDR2 is YFSETQ. In DNA, the CDR3 is TGCGCCAGCAGCTTGGTCGGACAGGGGGCAGATACGCAGTATTTT. Translating gives CASSLVGQGADTQYF.

This chain joins TRBV2 and TRBJ1-4; 9 positions match TRBD1. CDR1 is SNHLY and CDR2 is FYNNEI in the germline V gene. The CDR3 runs to 15 residues. J was trimmed by 7 bases and V by 6 bases; bases with no gene match: 9. The CDR3 here is CASSRVPGQGEKLFF. The CDR3 nucleotides are TGTGCCAGCAGCCGCGTCCCGGGACAGGGTGAAAAACTGTTTTTT.

V usage is TRBV28 and J usage is TRBJ1-6; D is unresolved. CDR3 length: 15 amino acids. From germline, CDR1 is MDHEN and CDR2 SYDVKM. V gave up 4 bases and J gave up 5 bases, with 12 bases separating them. The CDR3 region is CASSSQTGDNSPLHF. CDR3 in DNA: TGTGCCAGCAGTTCGCAGACTGGGGATAATTCACCCCTCCACTTT. Full variable domain (remainder filled in from reference TRBV28 and TRBJ1-6): DVKVTQSSRYLVKRTGEKVFLECVQDMDHENMFWYRQDPGLGLRLIYFSYDVKMKEKGDIPEGYSVSREKKERFSLILESASTNQTSMYLCASSSQTGDNSPLHFGNGTRLTVT.

This chain uses TRBV19 with TRBJ1-5; 7 bases agree with TRBD1. Germline V gene data show CDR1 as LNHDA and CDR2 as SQIVND (reference sequence). The CDR3 is 16 amino acids. V lost 7 bases, J lost 2 bases, and 11 bases stayed unmatched. The DNA for the CDR3 is TGTGCCAGTACAACACAGGGGAATGGGGGCAATCAGCCCCAGCATTTT. This gives the protein CASTTQGNGGNQPQHF. The full variable domain, with the rest looked up from reference TRBV19 and TRBJ1-5, is DGGITQSPKYLFRKEGQNVTLSCEQNLNHDAMYWYRQDPGQGLRLIYYSQIVNDFQKGDIAEGYSVSREKKESFPLTVTSAQKNPTAFYLCASTTQGNGGNQPQHFGDGTRLSIL.

In this sample, this clone turned up once. The rearrangement links TRBV5-1 to TRBJ1-4, with 7 bases identical to TRBD1. CDR3 size: 14 residues. Germline V gene sequence: CDR1 SGHRS, CDR2 YFSETQ. Germline trimming cut 7 bases from V and 3 bases from J; bases unmatched to any gene: 6. CDR3 nucleotides: TGCGCCAGCTGTTCCGGGACAGCTAATGAAAAACTGTTTTTT. Translating gives CASCSGTANEKLFF.

The chain is built from TRBV19 and TRBJ1-4; TRBD1 matches 7 bases. The germline CDR1 and CDR2 sequences are LNHDA and SQIVND (reference sequence). The V and J ends lost 5 bases and 7 bases, in that order; junction bases with no gene match: 7. CDR3 length equals 14 residues. Written as DNA, the CDR3 is TGTGCCAGTAGTGTCGGGACAGCTTTTGAAAAACTGTTTTTT. Protein: CASSVGTAFEKLFF.

The V gene is TRBV6-2 or TRBV6-3, the J gene TRBJ1-2; D is uncertain. V lost 6 bases and J lost 8, with 19 bases in between. Germline assignment: CDR1 MNHEY and CDR2 SVGEGT. The CDR3 is 14 amino acids. CDR3 DNA: TGTGCCAGCAGCCCCTCAAGACCCCTATACGGCTACACCTTC. Translated, it gives CASSPSRPLYGYTF.